The T cell receptor (beta chain) under discussion was sequenced for a study of blood T cell repertoires in COVID-19. Study details: Sample material is recorded as cDNA or gDNA derived from T cells, B-cell-depleted T cells, or PBMCs.

Only in-frame clones appear in the TCRdb table, and some are missing; sequencing was by immunoSEQ multiplex PCR. The data show about 150,000 clones, with around 85% seen just once and over 0.55% held by the top ten. The ends lost 5 bases at V and 6 bases at J; junction bases unmatched: 11. CDR1 is SGHAT and CDR2 is FQNNGV in the germline V gene. The CDR3 sequence is 15 residues long. Specimen: peripheral blood. The chain combines TRBV11-2 with TRBJ2-3, with 7 bases aligning to TRBD2. This sequence originates from a man aged 55 to 69 with COVID-19, enrolled during active disease. The CDR3 nucleotides read TGTGCCAGCAGCCCCCCGGGGGGACTGGGGGATACGCAGTATTTT. This sequence encodes CASSPPGGLGDTQYF. The full variable domain, completed using reference TRBV11-2 and TRBJ2-3, is EAGVAQSPRYKIIEKRQSVAFWCNPISGHATLYWYQQILGQGPKLLIQFQNNGVVDDSQLPKDRFSAERLKGVDSTLKIQPAKLEDSAVYLCASSPPGGLGDTQYFGPGTRLTVL.